This T cell receptor (beta chain) was obtained from a study of T cell repertoires in cytomegalovirus infection (dated by TCRdb to about 2019). About the full investigation: The HLA type of each donor mattered for the analysis, because public TCR beta signatures pointed to carriage of CMV infection along with the matching HLA type. The full study reports these points: Cumulative frequency of public TCR beta family members discriminated carriers of CMV infection plus the relevant HLA type in this cohort and an independent 352-donor cohort. The ex vivo response was dominated by HLA-C-restricted CMV-specific TCR beta clonotypes, which also provided the single most frequent clonotype in two of eight donors.

The data were produced on an Illumina HiSeq 1500. TCRdb reworked the public reads: Q25 trimming with fastp, MiXCR clone assembly, productive beta chains retained. Each CDR3 protein gets just one entry, which takes the most common genes and DNA from the rows behind it. The sample includes hundreds of thousands of distinct CDR3 sequences, with 24% observed a single time. Roughly 8% of the sample comes from the top ten. On this clonotype itself: Which antigen it targets is not known. Per-base qualities were not stored, and no clone one base away is much larger.

The receptor was isolated from a human donor in good health (CMV status not recorded). Some clones in this sample may be carry-over from other donors' samples. The sequenced material came from CD8+ T cells from PBMCs.

The CDR3 here reads CASSYQTRVNEQFF. The sequence in DNA is TGTGCCAGCAGCTATCAGACTAGAGTCAATGAGCAGTTCTTC. In this chain, TRBV28 is recombined with TRBJ2-1; 6 matching bases give a weak D call of TRBD2. The CDR3 covers 14 residues, taking in both the cysteine and the phenylalanine. The retained sequence is limited to the CDR3, 42 bases, with the frame set at the first base. According to the germline V gene, CDR1 reads MDHEN and CDR2 reads SYDVKM. V loses 6 bases of germline sequence and J loses 6 bases, and the interval between the two ends is 15 bases.